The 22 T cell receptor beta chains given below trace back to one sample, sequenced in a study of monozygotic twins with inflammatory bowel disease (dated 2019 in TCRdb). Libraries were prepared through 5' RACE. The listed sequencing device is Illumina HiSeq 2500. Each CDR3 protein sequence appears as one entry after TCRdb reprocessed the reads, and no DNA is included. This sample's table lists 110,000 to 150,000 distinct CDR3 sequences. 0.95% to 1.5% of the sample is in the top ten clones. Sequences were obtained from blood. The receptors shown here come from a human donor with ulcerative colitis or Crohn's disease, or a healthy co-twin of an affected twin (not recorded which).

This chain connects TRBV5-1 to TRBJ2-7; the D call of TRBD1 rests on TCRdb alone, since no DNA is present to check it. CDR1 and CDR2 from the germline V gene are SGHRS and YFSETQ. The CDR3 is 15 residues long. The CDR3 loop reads CASSSGQFLSYEQYF.

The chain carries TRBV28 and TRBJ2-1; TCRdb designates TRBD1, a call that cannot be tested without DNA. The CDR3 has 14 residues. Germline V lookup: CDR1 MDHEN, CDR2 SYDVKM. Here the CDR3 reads CASSPWTGGVEQFF.

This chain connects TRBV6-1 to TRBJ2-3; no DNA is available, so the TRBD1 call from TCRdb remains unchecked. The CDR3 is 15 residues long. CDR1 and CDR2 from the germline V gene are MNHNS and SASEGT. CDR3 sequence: CASSPTGQGADTQYF.

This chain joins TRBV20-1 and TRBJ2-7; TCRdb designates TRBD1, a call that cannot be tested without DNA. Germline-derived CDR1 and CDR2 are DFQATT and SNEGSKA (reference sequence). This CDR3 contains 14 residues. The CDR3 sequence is CSATSETGLYEQYF.

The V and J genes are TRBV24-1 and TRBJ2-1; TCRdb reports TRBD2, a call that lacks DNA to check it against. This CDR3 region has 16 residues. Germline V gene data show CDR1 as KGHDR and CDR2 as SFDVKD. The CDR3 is CATSDLTSGRLGEQFF.

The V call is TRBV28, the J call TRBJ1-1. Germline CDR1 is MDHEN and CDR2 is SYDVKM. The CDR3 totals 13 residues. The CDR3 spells CASSFRKNTEAFF. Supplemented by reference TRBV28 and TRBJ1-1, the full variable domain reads DVKVTQSSRYLVKRTGEKVFLECVQDMDHENMFWYRQDPGLGLRLIYFSYDVKMKEKGDIPEGYSVSREKKERFSLILESASTNQTSMYLCASSFRKNTEAFFGQGTRLTVV.

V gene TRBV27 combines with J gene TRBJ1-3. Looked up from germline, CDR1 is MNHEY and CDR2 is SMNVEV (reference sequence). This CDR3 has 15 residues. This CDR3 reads CASSLTYSPGNTIYF.

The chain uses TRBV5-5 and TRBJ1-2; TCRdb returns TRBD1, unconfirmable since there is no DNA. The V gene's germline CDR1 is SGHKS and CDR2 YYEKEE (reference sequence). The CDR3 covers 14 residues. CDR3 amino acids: CASRHAQGSDGYTF.

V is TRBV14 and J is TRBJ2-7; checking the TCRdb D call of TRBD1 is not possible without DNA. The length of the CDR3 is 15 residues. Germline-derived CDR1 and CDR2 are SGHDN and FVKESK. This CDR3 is CASSQKTGVVYEQYF. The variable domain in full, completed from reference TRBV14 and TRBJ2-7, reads EAGVTQFPSHSVIEKGQTVTLRCDPISGHDNLYWYRRVMGKEIKFLLHFVKESKQDESGMPNNRFLAERTGGTYSTLKVQPAELEDSGVYFCASSQKTGVVYEQYFGPGTRLTVT.

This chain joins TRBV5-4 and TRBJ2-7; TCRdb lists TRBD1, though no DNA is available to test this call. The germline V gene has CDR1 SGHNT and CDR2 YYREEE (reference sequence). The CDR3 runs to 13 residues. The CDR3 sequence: CATFMGAGYEQYF.

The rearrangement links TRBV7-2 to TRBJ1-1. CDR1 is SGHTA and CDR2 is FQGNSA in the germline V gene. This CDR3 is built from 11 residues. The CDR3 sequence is CASSLLNKAFF.

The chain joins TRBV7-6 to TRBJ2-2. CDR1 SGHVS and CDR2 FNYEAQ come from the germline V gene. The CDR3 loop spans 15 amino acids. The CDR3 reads CASSSRRGSTGELFF.

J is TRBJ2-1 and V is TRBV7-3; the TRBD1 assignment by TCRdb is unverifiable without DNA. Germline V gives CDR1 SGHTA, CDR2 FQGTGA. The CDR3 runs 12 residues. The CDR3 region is CASSPGWNEQFF.

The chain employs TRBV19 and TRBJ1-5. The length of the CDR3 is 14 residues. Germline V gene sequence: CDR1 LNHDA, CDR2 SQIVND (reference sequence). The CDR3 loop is CASGMGSSHQPQHF.

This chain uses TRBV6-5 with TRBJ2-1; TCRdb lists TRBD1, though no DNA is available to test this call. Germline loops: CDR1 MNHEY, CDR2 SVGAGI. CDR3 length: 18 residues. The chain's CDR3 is CASSYFGQGPSSYNEQFF.

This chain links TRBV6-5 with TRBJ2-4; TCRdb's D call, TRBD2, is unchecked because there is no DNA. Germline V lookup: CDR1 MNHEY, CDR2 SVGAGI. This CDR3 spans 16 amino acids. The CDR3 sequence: CASSYSFAGGENIQYF.

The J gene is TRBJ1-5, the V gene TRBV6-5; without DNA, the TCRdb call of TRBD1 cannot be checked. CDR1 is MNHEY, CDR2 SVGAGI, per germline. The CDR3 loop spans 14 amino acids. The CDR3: CASSRTGTSQPQHF.

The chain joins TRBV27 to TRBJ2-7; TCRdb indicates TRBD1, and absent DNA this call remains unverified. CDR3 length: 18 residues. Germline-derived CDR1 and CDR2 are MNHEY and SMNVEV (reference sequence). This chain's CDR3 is CASSPQQGQGLVTVVQYF.

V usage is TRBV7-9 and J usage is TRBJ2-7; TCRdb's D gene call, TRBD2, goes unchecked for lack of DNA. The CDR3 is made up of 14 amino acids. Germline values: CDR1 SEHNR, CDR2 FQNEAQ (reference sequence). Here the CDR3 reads CASSLVSGSGEQYF. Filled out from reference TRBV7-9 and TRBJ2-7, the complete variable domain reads DTGVSQNPRHKITKRGQNVTFRCDPISEHNRLYWYRQTLGQGPEFLTYFQNEAQLEKSRLLSDRFSAERPKGSFSTLEIQRTEQGDSAMYLCASSLVSGSGEQYFGPGTRLTVT.

The CDR3 sequence: CAISESYGSTDTQYF. The chain uses TRBV10-3 and TRBJ2-3. CDR3 length: 15 amino acids. Germline V gives CDR1 ENHRY, CDR2 SYGVKD.

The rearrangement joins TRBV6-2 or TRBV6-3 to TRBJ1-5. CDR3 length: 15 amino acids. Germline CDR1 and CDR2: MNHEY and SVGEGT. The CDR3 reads CASSYLAGNNQPQHF.

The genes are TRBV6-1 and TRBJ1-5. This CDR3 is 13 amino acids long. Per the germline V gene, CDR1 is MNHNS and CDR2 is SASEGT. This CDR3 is CASSSVSNQPQHF.